This section outlines one T cell receptor beta chain sequence together with its context. The repertoire was sequenced with immunoSEQ multiplex PCR; TCRdb's copy has only in-frame clones and lacks some. The table lists about 52,000 clones, roughly nine tenths of them singletons, with roughly 15% in the top ten. Recipients received nonmyeloablative bone marrow transplants from related graft donors, with transient mixed chimerism. The sample belongs to a study of Tregs in tolerant kidney transplant recipients. The input for sequencing was CD8+ T cells from blood (PBMCs), taken 24 months after the transplant. This TCR was recovered from a human patient who received a combined kidney and bone marrow transplant. The graft donor may have given rise to some T cells.

In DNA form, the CDR3 reads TGTGCCAGTAGTAGCGGGGGGACCTACAATGAGCAGTTCTTC. Its translation: CASSSGGTYNEQFF. This chain joins TRBV19 and TRBJ2-1, with 8 bases identical to TRBD2. V shed 4 bases, J shed 2 bases, and the junction held 1 base outside the gene matches. Per the germline V gene, CDR1 is LNHDA and CDR2 is SQIVND (reference sequence). The CDR3 loop spans 14 amino acids.